Listed here are 9 T cell receptor beta chains from one sample, sequenced in a study of blood T cells in healthy people across ages. Next came a second PCR, run for about 7 to 12 cycles, which used a sample-barcoded 5' primer along with a J-beta primer mix. TCRdb re-analysed the 5' RACE reads in MiXCR, keeping a single row per CDR3 protein. The table lists about a million distinct CDR3 sequences, around 49% of them singletons. Material: blood. Receptors were obtained from a man in his thirties or forties in good health.

This clonotype was detected many times. The chain carries TRBV6-5 and TRBJ2-1; TRBD1 matches 7 bases. The germline V gene has CDR1 MNHEY and CDR2 SVGAGI. CDR3 size: 11 residues. V shed 7 bases and J 7 bases; nucleotides not matched to a gene: 1. In nucleotides, the CDR3 is TGTGCCAGCACCAGGGGGAATGAGCAGTTCTTC. Protein sequence: CASTRGNEQFF.

This clonotype showed up just a few times. The chain combines TRBV27 with TRBJ2-5, with TRBD1 matching 7 bases. V lost 4 bases to trimming and J lost 2 bases; unmatched junction nucleotides: 7. The germline V gene encodes CDR1 MNHEY and CDR2 SMNVEV (reference sequence). The CDR3 runs 15 residues. The CDR3 sequence is CASSSPQGPQETQYF. The CDR3 DNA is TGTGCCAGCAGTTCACCACAGGGGCCGCAAGAGACCCAGTACTTC.

This clonotype has more than one count but fewer than ten. V usage is TRBV2 and J usage is TRBJ2-2, with 12 bases fitting TRBD2. This CDR3 has 17 amino acids. Germline assignment: CDR1 SNHLY and CDR2 FYNNEI. V was pared by 3 bases and J by 4 bases, with 6 bases of the junction left unmatched. In nucleotides, the CDR3 is TGTGCCAGCAGTGAGCCTAGCGGGGGGGCCCTCACCGGGGAGCTGTTTTTT. This encodes CASSEPSGGALTGELFF.

The chain has TRBV6-1 and TRBJ1-1; possibly TRBD1 for D (5 bases). Trimming removed 9 bases from V and 1 base from J, with 6 bases in between. This CDR3 region has 11 residues. Germline-derived CDR1 and CDR2 are MNHNS and SASEGT. The CDR3 coding sequence is TGTGCCAGGGGGCGGAACACTGAAGCTTTCTTT. Translation: CARGRNTEAFF.

The rearrangement joins TRBV12-3 or TRBV12-4 to TRBJ1-2, with 8 bases lining up with TRBD1. Unmatched junction bases numbered 7, after V lost 0 bases and J lost 4 bases. The CDR3 extends over 16 amino acids. For the CDR3, the DNA is TGTGCCAGCAGTTTAGCGCTGGACAGGGCTGCCTATGGCTACACCTTC. Residues: CASSLALDRAAYGYTF.

V is TRBV3-1 and J is TRBJ2-4, with D perhaps matching TRBD2 (5 bases). The DNA end lines up better with TRBJ2-5; the J call may be wrong. CDR3 length equals 15 residues. Germline CDR1 is LGHDT and CDR2 is YNNKEL (reference sequence). The chain's CDR3 is CASSPQTVRGETQYF. The CDR3 DNA reads as TGTGCCAGCAGCCCTCAGACTGTACGGGGAGAGACCCAGTACTTC.

The chain joins TRBV27 to TRBJ1-1; TRBD1 might be the D (5 bases). V shed 6 bases and J shed 1 base, with 12 bases lying between them. Germline CDR1 is MNHEY and CDR2 is SMNVEV (reference sequence). This CDR3 has 14 amino acids. This CDR3 reads CASRDHGGNTEAFF. CDR3 coding DNA: TGTGCCAGCAGGGATCACGGGGGGAACACTGAAGCTTTCTTT.

The table lists this clonotype with a few counts. This chain joins TRBV1 and TRBJ2-3. TRBV1 is a documented pseudogene. This CDR3 region has 14 residues. The chain's CDR3 is CTSSQDRPTDTQYF. The CDR3 region has the DNA TGCACCAGCAGCCAAGATCGACCCACAGATACGCAGTATTTT.

A few counts support this clonotype. The rearrangement uses TRBV28 and TRBJ2-1; 7 bases are shared with TRBD1. J gave up 10 bases and V 4 bases, and 13 bases lay outside the gene matches. The CDR3 totals 15 residues. CDR1 and CDR2 from the germline V gene are MDHEN and SYDVKM. In DNA form, the CDR3 reads TGTGCCAGCAGTTCTATTAACACAGGGGAGCGGGAGCAGTTCTTC. Its translation: CASSSINTGEREQFF.